This T cell receptor (beta chain) is from a study of T cell responses to AZD1222 COVID-19 vaccine. Study-wide results and limits: Nearly half of unique spike-specific TCRs reportedly avoided B.1.351 and B.1.1.7 mutated regions. There were mostly white British donors and more females than males, and clonal diversity was possibly underestimated. The study found vaccine-associated CD4 TCRs spanning spike, dominant at 160-218 and 743-854.

The CDR3 runs to 13 residues. The V segment lost 3 bases and the J segment 4 bases; nucleotides outside the gene matches: 2. Germline CDR1 is KGHSH and CDR2 is LQKENI. Worth noting for this clone: Its antigen is still unknown.

Sequencing was performed with immunoSEQ multiplex PCR; in TCRdb, only in-frame clones are kept and a portion is missing. The sample contains around 130,000 clones, about 88% of which appear only once. This TCR came from an adult who received the AZD1222 COVID-19 vaccine. V is TRBV18 and J is TRBJ2-5; 7 bases map to TRBD2. The sequencing here drew on peripheral blood, taken 28 days after the second AZD1222 dose. The CDR3 loop is CASSPSSGETQYF. The CDR3 DNA reads TGTGCCAGCTCACCTTCTAGCGGAGAGACCCAGTACTTC.